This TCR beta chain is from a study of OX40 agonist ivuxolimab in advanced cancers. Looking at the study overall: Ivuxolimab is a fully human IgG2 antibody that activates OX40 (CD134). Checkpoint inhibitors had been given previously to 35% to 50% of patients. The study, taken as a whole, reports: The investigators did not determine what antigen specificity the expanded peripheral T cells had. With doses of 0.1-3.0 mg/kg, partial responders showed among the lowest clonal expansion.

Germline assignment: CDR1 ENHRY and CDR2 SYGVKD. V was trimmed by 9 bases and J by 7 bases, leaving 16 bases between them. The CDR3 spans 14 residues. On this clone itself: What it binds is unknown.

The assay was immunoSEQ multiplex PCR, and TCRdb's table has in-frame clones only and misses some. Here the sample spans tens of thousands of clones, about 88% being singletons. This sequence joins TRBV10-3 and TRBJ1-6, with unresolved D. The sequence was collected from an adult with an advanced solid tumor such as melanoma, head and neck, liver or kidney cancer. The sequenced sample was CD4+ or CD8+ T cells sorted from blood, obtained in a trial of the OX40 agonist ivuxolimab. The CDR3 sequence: CAMRPAEGNSPLHF. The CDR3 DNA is TGTGCCATGCGGCCCGCGGAAGGAAATTCACCCCTCCACTTT.